A selection of T cell receptor beta chains follows, all from one sample in a study of blood T cells in healthy people across ages. TCRdb called the 5' RACE reads again in MiXCR, with one record for every CDR3 protein. The sample records about 1.6 million distinct CDR3 sequences, roughly 32% being singletons. Sequenced: blood. These receptors originate from a woman aged 30 to 39 in good health. Both conserved end residues are part of each CDR3. Each record gives: D gene, J gene, V gene, clone size, CDR3 protein, CDR3 DNA. D genes are given only for firm matches. Size is stated for part of the rows, as once, few or many counts, or as a class when the clone is expanded.

TRBD2 TRBJ2-7 TRBV28 NA CASSLSRLAGNGEQYF TGTGCCAGCAGTTTATCACGACTAGCGGGAAACGGAGAGCAGTACTTC
TRBD2 TRBJ2-6 TRBV20-1 once CSARVGTSPSRSGANVLTF TGCAGTGCTAGAGTGGGGACTAGCCCCAGCCGCTCTGGGGCCAACGTCCTGACTTTC
TRBD2 TRBJ2-3 TRBV7-3 NA CASSEGTTVRDTQYF TGTGCCAGCAGCGAGGGGACTACCGTGAGAGATACGCAGTATTTT
TRBD2 TRBJ2-5 TRBV20-1 few CSFPTSGRARKTQYF TGCAGTTTTCCGACTAGCGGGAGGGCCAGGAAGACCCAGTACTTC
NA TRBJ2-1 TRBV27 few CASSSGGVGMQFF TGTGCCAGCAGTTCCGGGGGTGTGGGCATGCAGTTCTTC
NA TRBJ1-1 TRBV4-1 NA CASSRDRLGREAFF TGCGCCAGCAGCCGAGATCGGTTGGGCAGGGAAGCTTTCTTT
TRBD1 TRBJ1-2 TRBV7-6 few CASSLVDEGASSGYTF TGTGCCAGCAGCTTAGTCGACGAGGGGGCTAGTAGTGGCTACACCTTC
NA TRBJ1-2 TRBV20-1 NA CSARGPANYGYTF TGCAGTGCTAGAGGTCCGGCAAACTATGGCTACACCTTC
TRBD2 TRBJ2-2 TRBV4-1 few CASSPGLAETNTGELFF TGCGCCAGCAGCCCGGGACTAGCGGAGACGAACACCGGGGAGCTGTTTTTT
NA TRBJ2-7 TRBV4-1 few CASSQQLTPSYEQYF TGCGCCAGCAGCCAACAACTAACTCCCTCCTACGAGCAGTACTTC
TRBD2 TRBJ2-7 TRBV29-1 many CSVLPSGRSSYEQYF TGCAGCGTTCTGCCGAGCGGGAGATCCTCCTACGAGCAGTACTTC
NA TRBJ2-7 TRBV5-5 few CASSLAEFYEQYF TGTGCCAGCAGCTTGGCGGAATTCTACGAGCAGTACTTC
NA TRBJ1-4 TRBV6-1 few CASSEGGGKKLFF TGTGCCAGCAGTGAGGGGGGAGGTAAAAAACTGTTTTTT
NA TRBJ2-7 TRBV6-1 few CASSGGRIYEQYF TGTGCCAGCAGTGGGGGACGGATCTACGAGCAGTACTTC
TRBD1 TRBJ1-1 TRBV20-1 NA CSARDLRTGASGAFF TGCAGTGCTAGAGATCTCAGGACAGGGGCATCGGGAGCTTTCTTT
NA TRBJ2-3 TRBV6-4 few CASSAPQSTDTQYF TGTGCCAGCAGTGCTCCGCAGAGCACAGATACGCAGTATTTT
TRBD1 TRBJ2-7 TRBV7-9 few CASSSSGGDYEQYF TGTGCCAGCAGCTCCTCAGGGGGAGACTACGAGCAGTACTTC
NA TRBJ2-1 TRBV12-3/TRBV12-4 few CASSLRDYSYNEQFF TGTGCCAGCAGTTTACGAGACTACTCCTACAATGAGCAGTTCTTC
NA TRBJ2-7 TRBV7-2 few CASSLRAGTLQYEQYF TGTGCCAGCAGCTTACGGGCGGGGACCCTCCAATACGAGCAGTACTTC
NA TRBJ1-5 TRBV2 NA CASSGRGFSNQPQHF TGTGCCAGCAGTGGCAGGGGATTTAGCAATCAGCCCCAGCATTTT
TRBD1 TRBJ2-7 TRBV7-9 many CASSPTGPLEQYF TGTGCCAGCAGCCCGACAGGGCCCCTCGAGCAGTACTTC
NA TRBJ2-1 TRBV4-2 NA CASSQGSADSYNEQFF TGTGCCAGCAGCCAAGGAAGTGCGGACAGTTACAATGAGCAGTTCTTC
TRBD2 TRBJ2-3 TRBV20-1 few CSARVLAGEGFTDTQYF TGCAGTGCTAGGGTACTAGCGGGGGAAGGGTTCACAGATACGCAGTATTTT
TRBD2 TRBJ2-5 TRBV7-2 many CASSSGLAGLPQETQYF TGTGCCAGCAGCTCGGGACTAGCGGGGCTCCCACAAGAGACCCAGTACTTC
NA TRBJ1-5 TRBV7-8 few CASSLGGGDNQPQHF TGTGCCAGCAGCTTAGGCGGCGGCGACAATCAGCCCCAGCATTTT
TRBD2 TRBJ2-5 TRBV9 few CASSTLGLAGQETQYF TGTGCCAGCAGCACATTAGGACTAGCGGGCCAAGAGACCCAGTACTTC
TRBD2 TRBJ2-7 TRBV7-6 NA CASSPGLAGVGYEQYF TGTGCCAGCAGCCCAGGACTAGCGGGAGTCGGCTACGAGCAGTACTTC
NA TRBJ1-5 TRBV6-5 few CASSYGSGSNQPQHF TGTGCCAGCAGTTACGGATCGGGTAGCAATCAGCCCCAGCATTTT
NA TRBJ2-1 TRBV5-1 NA CASSLRPQDNEQFF TGCGCCAGCAGCTTAAGACCCCAGGACAATGAGCAGTTCTTC
TRBD2 TRBJ2-1 TRBV10-3 NA CATKGLADNEQFF TGTGCCACCAAGGGACTAGCGGACAATGAGCAGTTCTTC
NA TRBJ2-1 TRBV27 many CASSFDSYNEQFF TGTGCCAGCAGTTTTGACTCCTACAATGAGCAGTTCTTC
TRBD2 TRBJ2-5 TRBV5-6 few CASSLGLAGTQYF TGTGCCAGCAGCTTGGGACTAGCGGGGACCCAGTACTTC
NA TRBJ2-7 TRBV13 few CATRPFGTAYEQYF TGTGCCACCCGACCTTTCGGGACCGCCTACGAGCAGTACTTC
NA TRBJ2-5 TRBV10-3 NA CAISGQGARTSGSQGTQYF TGTGCCATCAGTGGACAGGGGGCCAGGACTAGCGGGTCTCAAGGGACCCAGTACTTC
NA TRBJ2-1 TRBV20-1 many CSARDPGTVSYNEQFF TGCAGTGCTAGAGACCCCGGCACAGTCTCCTACAATGAGCAGTTCTTC
NA TRBJ2-1 TRBV7-3 NA CASSGGRDRSNEQFF TGTGCCAGCAGCGGGGGGCGGGACCGGTCCAATGAGCAGTTCTTC
TRBD2 TRBJ2-7 TRBV20-1 few CSAPLGTRSYEQYF TGCAGTGCCCCCCTGGGGACTAGGTCCTACGAGCAGTACTTC
NA TRBJ1-4 TRBV5-1 NA CTSSQISTNEKLFF TGCACCAGCAGTCAAATTTCAACTAATGAAAAACTGTTTTTT
NA TRBJ2-2 TRBV20-1 few CSARQGWGTGELFF TGCAGTGCTAGGCAGGGTTGGGGCACCGGGGAGCTGTTTTTT
TRBD1 TRBJ1-2 TRBV30 few CAWTMGGPGTGSDGYTF TGTGCCTGGACCATGGGAGGCCCAGGGACAGGGTCAGATGGCTACACCTTC
NA TRBJ1-1 TRBV4-1 NA CASSQRAAMNTEAFF TGCGCCAGCAGCCAGAGGGCAGCCATGAACACTGAAGCTTTCTTT
NA TRBJ2-1 TRBV20-1 few CSARLPGNEQFF TGCAGTGCTAGACTACCCGGGAATGAGCAGTTCTTC
NA TRBJ2-5 TRBV2 few CASKRSPQETQYF TGTGCCAGCAAGAGGAGCCCCCAAGAGACCCAGTACTTC
NA TRBJ2-1 TRBV27 few CASSLGTAFSYNEQFF TGTGCCAGCAGTTTGGGGACTGCCTTCTCCTACAATGAGCAGTTCTTC
TRBD2 TRBJ2-7 TRBV28 NA CASSGRTSGSWEQYF TGTGCCAGCAGCGGAAGGACTAGCGGGAGTTGGGAGCAGTACTTC
TRBD1 TRBJ1-5 TRBV6-6 once CASKRDSYSNQPQHF TGTGCCAGCAAACGGGACAGCTATAGCAATCAGCCCCAGCATTTT
NA TRBJ2-1 TRBV4-1 NA CASSQEPVGHEQFF TGCGCCAGCAGCCAAGAGCCAGTGGGACATGAGCAGTTCTTC
NA TRBJ1-5 TRBV20-1 NA CSASSPGASGPQHF TGCAGTGCTAGTTCACCGGGGGCCTCAGGGCCCCAGCATTTT
NA TRBJ2-6 TRBV7-9 once CASSRGSVGSGANVRTF NA
NA TRBJ1-1 TRBV7-2 many CASSPGPLNTEAFF TGTGCCAGCAGCCCGGGCCCGCTGAACACTGAAGCTTTCTTT